What follows describes a single T cell receptor beta chain. Amplification targeted TCR beta CDR3 regions from RNA transcripts. With the HTBI primer set, the TCR CDR3 went through a first round of RT-PCR. TCRdb re-called the multiplex PCR reads with MiXCR, one entry per CDR3 protein. The data show 500,000 to 600,000 distinct CDR3 sequences, 35% to 55% seen once. The sample is drawn from a study of T cells in Graves' hyperthyroidism and ophthalmopathy. Pregnant or lactating patients were excluded, as were those with uncontrolled infection or other autoimmune disease. CDR3 length: 15 amino acids. Trimming stripped 2 bases from V and 7 bases from J, with 17 bases between. Germline CDR1 reads MNHEY; CDR2 reads SMNVEV (reference sequence).

The rearrangement links TRBV27 to TRBJ1-2; possible D gene TRBD1, 5 bases. The TCR comes from an adult woman with Graves' disease, either hyperthyroidism or ophthalmopathy (not recorded which). The sample taken for sequencing was peripheral blood or thyroid tissue (not recorded which). DNA for the CDR3: TGTGCCAGCAGTTTAAGTCGGCAGGGCGTCTCTGGCTACACCTTC. Residues: CASSLSRQGVSGYTF.